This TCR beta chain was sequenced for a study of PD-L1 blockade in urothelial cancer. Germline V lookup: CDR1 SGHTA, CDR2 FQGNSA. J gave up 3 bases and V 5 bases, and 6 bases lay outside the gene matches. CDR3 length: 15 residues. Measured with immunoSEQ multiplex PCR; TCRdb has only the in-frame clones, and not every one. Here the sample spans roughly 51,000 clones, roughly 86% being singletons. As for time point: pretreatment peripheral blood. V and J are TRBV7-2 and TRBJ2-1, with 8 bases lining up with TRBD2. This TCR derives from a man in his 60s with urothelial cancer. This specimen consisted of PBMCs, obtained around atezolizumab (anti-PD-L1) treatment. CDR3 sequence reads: CASSRAGESYNEQFF. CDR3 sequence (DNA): TGTGCCAGCAGCAGAGCGGGGGAGAGCTACAATGAGCAGTTCTTC.